A selection of T cell receptor beta chains follows, all from one sample in a study of blood T cell repertoires in COVID-19. TCRdb's copy holds only in-frame clones and misses some; the assay was immunoSEQ multiplex PCR. The data contain some 220,000 clones, 83% of them singletons. Sequencing was carried out using peripheral blood. All receptors derive from a human donor in a cohort sampled during active COVID-19. Both conserved end residues are part of each CDR3. Fields, in order: V gene, J gene, D gene, clone size, CDR3 protein, CDR3 DNA. D genes are given only for firm matches. Part of the rows lack a size; the others show once, few, many or a class for expanded clones.

v_call: TRBV5-4
j_call: TRBJ2-5
d_call: TRBD1
clone_size: .
cdr3_aa: CASSLGGTGATTQYF
cdr3_nt: TGTGCCAGCAGCTTGGGAGGGACAGGGGCAACGACCCAGTACTTC

v_call: TRBV4-1
j_call: TRBJ1-2
d_call: .
clone_size: few
cdr3_aa: CASSQETGSISGYTF
cdr3_nt: TGCGCCAGCAGCCAAGAAACAGGGAGCATCTCTGGCTACACCTTC

v_call: TRBV4-1
j_call: TRBJ2-1
d_call: TRBD2
clone_size: .
cdr3_aa: CASSQSSAGGKDEQFF
cdr3_nt: TGCGCCAGCAGCCAGAGTTCAGCGGGAGGGAAGGATGAGCAGTTCTTC

v_call: TRBV28
j_call: TRBJ2-7
d_call: .
clone_size: once
cdr3_aa: CASRSGAGDEQYF
cdr3_nt: TGTGCCAGCAGGTCTGGGGCAGGCGACGAGCAGTACTTC

v_call: TRBV9
j_call: TRBJ1-1
d_call: .
clone_size: .
cdr3_aa: CASSVDPGYDTEAFF
cdr3_nt: TGTGCCAGCAGCGTAGATCCAGGCTACGACACTGAAGCTTTCTTT

v_call: TRBV6-4
j_call: TRBJ1-2
d_call: .
clone_size: .
cdr3_aa: CASRETAGGRGGYTF
cdr3_nt: TGTGCCAGCAGAGAGACTGCCGGCGGGAGAGGGGGCTACACCTTC

v_call: TRBV18
j_call: TRBJ1-1
d_call: TRBD1
clone_size: .
cdr3_aa: CASSPQGARVNTEAFF
cdr3_nt: TGTGCCAGCTCACCTCAGGGGGCTCGGGTGAACACTGAAGCTTTCTTT

v_call: TRBV11-2
j_call: TRBJ2-1
d_call: .
clone_size: .
cdr3_aa: CASSFQGFGNEQFF
cdr3_nt: TGTGCCAGCAGCTTTCAGGGGTTTGGTAATGAGCAGTTCTTC

v_call: TRBV18
j_call: TRBJ1-5
d_call: .
clone_size: .
cdr3_aa: CASSPPGTLYQPQHF
cdr3_nt: TGTGCCAGCTCACCACCGGGGACACTCTATCAGCCCCAGCATTTT

v_call: TRBV29-1
j_call: TRBJ2-1
d_call: .
clone_size: .
cdr3_aa: CSVKAAGVYNEQFF
cdr3_nt: TGCAGCGTCAAGGCAGCAGGGGTTTACAATGAGCAGTTCTTC

v_call: TRBV7-9
j_call: TRBJ1-5
d_call: .
clone_size: few
cdr3_aa: CASSLDSNQPQHF
cdr3_nt: TGTGCCAGCAGTCTTGACAGTAATCAGCCCCAGCATTTT

v_call: TRBV7-9
j_call: TRBJ2-3
d_call: .
clone_size: few
cdr3_aa: CASSTPLQGTRGGRSDTQYF
cdr3_nt: TGTGCCAGCAGCACCCCATTACAGGGAACCCGGGGAGGGCGATCAGATACGCAGTATTTT

v_call: TRBV5-6
j_call: TRBJ1-1
d_call: .
clone_size: .
cdr3_aa: CASSLQGTTEAFF
cdr3_nt: TGTGCCAGCAGCTTGCAGGGCACCACTGAAGCTTTCTTT

v_call: TRBV19
j_call: TRBJ1-4
d_call: .
clone_size: .
cdr3_aa: CASSRQGEKLFF
cdr3_nt: TGTGCCAGTAGTAGACAAGGTGAAAAACTGTTTTTT

v_call: TRBV28
j_call: TRBJ2-7
d_call: TRBD1
clone_size: .
cdr3_aa: CASSTGQGVHEQYF
cdr3_nt: TGTGCCAGCAGTACGGGACAGGGTGTCCACGAGCAGTACTTC

v_call: TRBV5-1
j_call: TRBJ1-2
d_call: TRBD1
clone_size: .
cdr3_aa: CASSGGPGQGSGYTF
cdr3_nt: TGCGCCAGCAGCGGCGGACCGGGACAGGGTAGCGGCTACACCTTC

v_call: TRBV6-2/TRBV6-3
j_call: TRBJ1-3
d_call: .
clone_size: .
cdr3_aa: CASSYSHSQGGNTIYF
cdr3_nt: TGTGCCAGCAGTTACTCGCACAGCCAAGGTGGAAACACCATATATTTT

v_call: TRBV6-5
j_call: TRBJ1-5
d_call: TRBD1
clone_size: .
cdr3_aa: CASRKQGSGNQPQHF
cdr3_nt: TGTGCCAGCAGGAAACAGGGGTCTGGCAATCAGCCCCAGCATTTT

v_call: TRBV5-1
j_call: TRBJ2-7
d_call: .
clone_size: .
cdr3_aa: CASSFYSGNAYEQYF
cdr3_nt: TGCGCCAGCAGCTTTTACTCGGGGAATGCCTACGAGCAGTACTTC

v_call: TRBV10-1
j_call: TRBJ2-3
d_call: .
clone_size: .
cdr3_aa: CASSEYRDTQYF
cdr3_nt: TGCGCCAGCAGTGAGTATAGAGATACGCAGTATTTT

v_call: TRBV6-2/TRBV6-3
j_call: TRBJ2-7
d_call: TRBD2
clone_size: .
cdr3_aa: CASTPPGGIYEQYF
cdr3_nt: TGTGCCAGCACCCCCCCCGGGGGGATCTACGAGCAGTACTTC

v_call: TRBV9
j_call: TRBJ2-5
d_call: .
clone_size: .
cdr3_aa: CASNKEFPETQYF
cdr3_nt: TGTGCCAGCAATAAGGAGTTCCCAGAGACCCAGTACTTC

v_call: TRBV19
j_call: TRBJ2-3
d_call: .
clone_size: once
cdr3_aa: CASTRGRENTQYF
cdr3_nt: TGTGCCAGTACCCGAGGCAGGGAAAATACGCAGTATTTT

v_call: TRBV6-4
j_call: TRBJ1-5
d_call: TRBD1
clone_size: .
cdr3_aa: CASSAQGGNQPQHF
cdr3_nt: TGTGCCAGCAGTGCACAGGGGGGCAATCAGCCCCAGCATTTT

v_call: TRBV5-4
j_call: TRBJ2-3
d_call: TRBD1
clone_size: .
cdr3_aa: CASSLGQGGTDTQYF
cdr3_nt: TGTGCCAGCAGCTTGGGACAGGGTGGAACAGATACGCAGTATTTT

v_call: TRBV18
j_call: TRBJ2-1
d_call: .
clone_size: .
cdr3_aa: CASSPPGLFYEQFF
cdr3_nt: TGTGCCAGCTCACCACCGGGACTCTTCTATGAGCAGTTCTTC

v_call: TRBV15
j_call: TRBJ2-1
d_call: .
clone_size: .
cdr3_aa: CATSSGDRGNEQFF
cdr3_nt: TGTGCCACCAGCTCTGGGGATCGGGGCAATGAGCAGTTCTTC

v_call: TRBV7-9
j_call: TRBJ2-2
d_call: TRBD2
clone_size: .
cdr3_aa: CASSPRVAGTVGELFF
cdr3_nt: TGTGCCAGCAGCCCCAGAGTAGCGGGAACGGTCGGGGAGCTGTTTTTT

v_call: TRBV3-1/TRBV3-2
j_call: TRBJ1-5
d_call: .
clone_size: few
cdr3_aa: CASSQGEQPQHF
cdr3_nt: TGTGCCAGCAGCCAAGGTGAGCAGCCCCAGCATTTT

v_call: TRBV9
j_call: TRBJ2-3
d_call: TRBD2
clone_size: .
cdr3_aa: CASGSSGDTQYF
cdr3_nt: TGTGCTAGCGGGAGTTCCGGAGATACGCAGTATTTT

v_call: TRBV29-1
j_call: TRBJ2-7
d_call: TRBD2
clone_size: .
cdr3_aa: CSVGTSGRGAYEQYF
cdr3_nt: TGCAGCGTTGGGACTAGCGGCCGAGGGGCCTACGAGCAGTACTTC

v_call: TRBV24-1
j_call: TRBJ2-1
d_call: .
clone_size: .
cdr3_aa: CATSDFSSLKSSYNEQFF
cdr3_nt: TGTGCCACCAGTGATTTTTCAAGCCTTAAGAGCTCCTACAATGAGCAGTTCTTC

v_call: TRBV5-1
j_call: TRBJ2-4
d_call: .
clone_size: .
cdr3_aa: CASSGATDGNIQYF
cdr3_nt: TGCGCCAGCAGCGGGGCTACAGACGGAAACATTCAGTACTTC

v_call: TRBV9
j_call: TRBJ2-5
d_call: TRBD1
clone_size: .
cdr3_aa: CASSPGQEQETQYF
cdr3_nt: TGTGCCAGCAGCCCCGGACAGGAGCAAGAGACCCAGTACTTC

v_call: TRBV5-8
j_call: TRBJ1-4
d_call: .
clone_size: .
cdr3_aa: CASSLISGSWVTNEKLFF
cdr3_nt: TGTGCCAGCAGCTTGATATCAGGGTCATGGGTAACTAATGAAAAACTGTTTTTT